This TCR beta chain was observed in a study of blood T cell repertoires in COVID-19. In the authors' methods: Reference gene primers were amplified, and this amplification served to estimate nucleated cell counts. TCRdb's table, derived via immunoSEQ multiplex PCR, lists solely in-frame clones and lacks some. V, J and clone size reflect that table, while D and trimming were determined from the DNA. Found here are about 270,000 clones, more than 75% of them singletons; the top ten hold roughly 8%. The CDR3 covers 15 residues. Trimming pared 11 bases from V and 1 base from J, leaving 17 bases between. CDR1 and CDR2 from the germline V gene are ENHRY and SYGVKD.

V and J are TRBV10-3 and TRBJ1-4; a weak D match, TRBD1 (5 bases). This TCR was sampled from a middle-aged man with active or convalescent COVID-19. The sample comprised peripheral blood. In nucleotides, the CDR3 is TGTGCCCCCCCCTCCCTAAGGGGAACTAATGAAAAACTGTTTTTT. Encoded protein: CAPPSLRGTNEKLFF.